These 21 T cell receptor beta chains came from one sample sequenced in a study of T cell responses to AZD1222 COVID-19 vaccine. Clones were read by immunoSEQ multiplex PCR, and TCRdb kept only the in-frame ones, dropping some. The profile shows around 110,000 clones, 92% of them singletons. This sample comprised peripheral blood, obtained 28 days after the second AZD1222 dose. Receptor source: an adult who received the AZD1222 COVID-19 vaccine.

DNA for the CDR3: TGTGCCAGCAGCCTAGGACTAGCGGGAGCTGCTTACAATGAGCAGTTCTTC. Amino acids: CASSLGLAGAAYNEQFF. The V gene is TRBV7-3, the J gene TRBJ2-1; TRBD2 matches at 13 bases. Germline V lookup: CDR1 SGHTA, CDR2 FQGTGA. The CDR3 spans 17 residues. V was clipped by 5 bases and J by 4 bases; unmatched bases: 8.

The V and J genes are TRBV6-2 or TRBV6-3 and TRBJ2-5, with 13 bases lining up with TRBD2. Germline V gene lookup returns CDR1 MNHEY and CDR2 SVGEGT. The CDR3 has 16 residues. V lost 5 bases, J lost 5 bases, and 8 bases stayed unmatched. CDR3 loop: CASSLGLAGSLETQYF. The CDR3, as DNA: TGTGCCAGCAGTCTGGGACTAGCGGGAAGTTTGGAGACCCAGTACTTC.

The V and J genes are TRBV9 and TRBJ2-2, with D perhaps matching TRBD2 (5 bases). The CDR3 contains 17 residues. V shed 0 bases and J shed 0 bases, with 12 bases lying between them. Germline V gene data show CDR1 as SGDLS and CDR2 as YYNGEE. In DNA, the CDR3 is TGTGCCAGCAGCGTAGTCGGGCTAGCATCGAACACCGGGGAGCTGTTTTTT. It codes for CASSVVGLASNTGELFF.

This sequence joins TRBV5-1 and TRBJ2-2; D gene uncertain. CDR3 length equals 13 residues. The germline V gene encodes CDR1 SGHRS and CDR2 YFSETQ. Between the trimmed V and J ends, which lost 6 bases and 4 bases, there was a span of 10 bases. The CDR3 DNA follows: TGCGCCAGCAATGGATTACGCACCGGGGAGCTGTTTTTT. Protein: CASNGLRTGELFF.

This clone was seen only once. The rearrangement joins TRBV19 to TRBJ2-7; possibly TRBD2 for D (5 bases). V was shortened by 3 bases and J by 6 bases, with 9 bases between the two germline ends. Germline V CDR1 and CDR2: LNHDA, SQIVND (reference sequence). This CDR3 region has 12 residues. The CDR3 region has the DNA TGTGCCAGTAGTATTTTTGGGAGCGAGCAGTACTTC. Encoded protein: CASSIFGSEQYF.

The V gene is TRBV6-5, the J gene TRBJ1-2; 8 bases align to TRBD1. The junction had 4 bases not matched to a gene; V was cut back by 0 bases and J by 7 bases. Germline values: CDR1 MNHEY, CDR2 SVGAGI. The CDR3 runs 14 residues. The CDR3 region is CASSYSGTGFGYTF. The CDR3 DNA reads as TGTGCCAGCAGTTACTCCGGGACAGGTTTTGGCTACACCTTC.

The chain joins TRBV6-1 to TRBJ1-5; D possibly corresponds to TRBD1 (5 bases). Germline CDR1 reads MNHNS; CDR2 reads SASEGT. The CDR3 extends over 17 amino acids. V was cut by 2 bases and J by 1 base, with 15 bases left in between. CDR3: CASSEWGQAQSNQPQHF. CDR3 in DNA: TGTGCCAGCAGTGAATGGGGCCAGGCCCAAAGCAATCAGCCCCAGCATTTT.

The chain has TRBV11-2 and TRBJ2-1; 11 bases agree with TRBD2. Trimming cost V 4 bases and J 9 bases; bases outside gene matches: 8. The CDR3 has 15 amino acids. Germline CDR1 and CDR2: SGHAT and FQNNGV. CDR3 amino acids: CASSSSGTSGSEQFF. For the CDR3, the DNA is TGTGCCAGCAGCTCGTCCGGGACTAGCGGCAGTGAGCAGTTCTTC. Full variable domain (outside the CDR3, taken from reference TRBV11-2 and TRBJ2-1): EAGVAQSPRYKIIEKRQSVAFWCNPISGHATLYWYQQILGQGPKLLIQFQNNGVVDDSQLPKDRFSAERLKGVDSTLKIQPAKLEDSAVYLCASSSSGTSGSEQFFGPGTRLTVL.

The J gene is TRBJ1-5, the V gene TRBV6-5; D uncertain. Germline lookup yields CDR1 MNHEY and CDR2 SVGAGI. This CDR3 spans 13 amino acids. V was clipped by 3 bases and J by 7 bases, with 10 bases between them. The CDR3 coding sequence is TGTGCCAGCAGTTATGGGAGCCGACAGCCCCAGCATTTT. Translation: CASSYGSRQPQHF.

The V gene is TRBV3-1 (or the pseudogene TRBV3-2), the J gene TRBJ2-3; tentative D call: TRBD1 (5 bases). Germline loops: CDR1 LGHDT, CDR2 YNNKEL (reference sequence). V was clipped by 3 bases and J by 4 bases, with 11 bases between them. The CDR3 runs 14 residues. CDR3 in amino acids: CASSQGQRADTQYF. The CDR3 region has the DNA TGTGCCAGCAGCCAGGGGCAAAGGGCAGATACGCAGTATTTT.

The genes are TRBV28 and TRBJ1-2; D gene unclear. V was shortened by 1 base and J by 2 bases, with 17 bases between the two germline ends. Per germline, CDR1 MDHEN and CDR2 SYDVKM. This CDR3 has 17 amino acids. The chain's CDR3 is CASSLYLPAQNNYGYTF. CDR3 nucleotide sequence: TGTGCCAGCAGTTTATACCTACCCGCCCAAAACAACTATGGCTACACCTTC.

The chain carries TRBV27 and TRBJ2-2; no clear D gene. Per germline, CDR1 MNHEY and CDR2 SMNVEV (reference sequence). The length of the CDR3 is 13 residues. V was cut by 0 bases and J by 7 bases, with 6 bases left in between. The CDR3 spells CASSLSAYGELFF. The CDR3 DNA reads TGTGCCAGCAGTTTATCCGCTTACGGGGAGCTGTTTTTT.

In this sample, this clone turned up once. J is TRBJ1-2 and V is TRBV28, with unresolved D. The V and J ends lost 8 bases and 6 bases respectively, with 16 bases between them. This CDR3 has 13 residues. Germline values: CDR1 MDHEN, CDR2 SYDVKM. CDR3 residues: CASSGPQYDGYTF. The DNA for the CDR3 is TGTGCCAGCTCCGGACCCCAATATGATGGCTACACCTTC.

The gene calls are TRBV28 and TRBJ1-2, with 11 bases aligning to TRBD1. The CDR3 totals 17 residues. V shed 3 bases, J shed 8 bases, and the junction held 14 bases outside the gene matches. CDR1 and CDR2 (germline): MDHEN, SYDVKM. The CDR3: CASSLISDRGQSWGYTF. DNA of the CDR3: TGTGCCAGCAGTTTGATCTCGGACAGGGGGCAGTCTTGGGGCTACACCTTC.

V and J are TRBV19 and TRBJ2-6, with D perhaps TRBD1 (6 bases). Germline-derived CDR1 and CDR2 are LNHDA and SQIVND (reference sequence). This CDR3 has 15 amino acids. V dropped 8 bases and J dropped 0 bases, with 11 bases sitting between them. CDR3 DNA: TGTGCCAGTTACAGGGTAAACTCTGGGGCCAACGTCCTGACTTTC. Amino acids: CASYRVNSGANVLTF.

This clone was counted once. The chain joins TRBV7-9 to TRBJ1-5; D gene uncertain. CDR3 size: 13 residues. Trimming removed 4 bases from V and 6 bases from J, with 10 bases in between. The germline V gene has CDR1 SEHNR and CDR2 FQNEAQ (reference sequence). The DNA for the CDR3 is TGTGCCAGCAGCTGGAGGGAGGCTCAGCCCCAGCATTTT. The encoded protein is CASSWREAQPQHF.

J is TRBJ2-7 and V is TRBV28; TRBD1 matches at 8 bases. There are 17 residues in the CDR3. Unmatched junction bases numbered 14, after V lost 7 bases and J lost 0 bases. Germline V gene data show CDR1 as MDHEN and CDR2 as SYDVKM. The CDR3 sequence: CASKRGGNRGSSYEQYF. As DNA, the CDR3 is TGTGCCAGCAAACGAGGGGGGAACAGGGGGTCCTCCTACGAGCAGTACTTC.

This CDR3 is CASSPGTSNNEQFF. CDR3 nucleotides: TGTGCCAGCAGCCCCGGGACTAGCAACAATGAGCAGTTCTTC. V is TRBV7-3 and J is TRBJ2-1; 9 bases map to TRBD2. CDR1 SGHTA and CDR2 FQGTGA come from the germline V gene. This CDR3 comprises 14 residues. J lost 5 bases, V lost 5 bases, and 4 bases had no gene match.

The rearrangement uses TRBV30 and TRBJ1-1; TRBD1 matches at 7 bases. CDR1 GTSNPN and CDR2 SVGIG come from the germline V gene (reference sequence). V shed 4 bases and J 4 bases; nucleotides not matched to a gene: 9. CDR3 length: 14 amino acids. Here the CDR3 reads CAWIQKGAITEAFF. The DNA of the CDR3 is TGTGCCTGGATTCAAAAGGGGGCTATCACTGAAGCTTTCTTT.

The chain links TRBV6-2 or TRBV6-3 to TRBJ1-5; D unresolved. V lost 0 bases and J 7 bases, leaving 4 bases between the germline ends. The CDR3 extends over 12 amino acids. Germline V gene lookup returns CDR1 MNHEY and CDR2 SVGEGT. The CDR3 DNA sequence: TGTGCCAGCAGTTACTCGAGACAGCCCCAGCATTTT. Residues: CASSYSRQPQHF.

This chain joins TRBV28 and TRBJ2-5, with D uncertain. The germline V gene has CDR1 MDHEN and CDR2 SYDVKM. The CDR3 is 14 residues long. V was pared by 3 bases and J by 2 bases, with 10 bases between. DNA for the CDR3: TGTGCCAGCAGTTTCGGTTTCGGACAAGAGACCCAGTACTTC. Translated: CASSFGFGQETQYF.